The next 22 T cell receptor beta chains were all read from a single sample in a study of blood T cell repertoires in COVID-19. Sequencing used immunoSEQ multiplex PCR; TCRdb keeps in-frame clones, though not all of them. The profile covers 300,000 to 350,000 clones, with 70% to 90% appearing a single time and around 2.2% taken by the ten largest. The sequencing sample was made of PBMCs or T cells enriched from blood (not recorded which). The receptors here all came from a man aged 30 to 39 who had recovered from COVID-19.

This clone was picked up a small number of times. The V call is TRBV12-3 or TRBV12-4, the J call TRBJ1-5, with unresolved D. The CDR3 spans 12 residues. Trimming removed 1 base from V and 7 bases from J, with 5 bases in between. This CDR3 is CASSLVQQPQHF. The CDR3 coding sequence is TGTGCCAGCAGTTTAGTTCAACAGCCCCAGCATTTT.

The V gene is TRBV29-1, the J gene TRBJ1-1; tentatively, D is TRBD1 (6 bases). The CDR3 contains 11 residues. The germline CDR1 and CDR2 sequences are SQVTM and ANQGSEA. V lost 7 bases to trimming and J lost 10 bases, with 16 bases between them. The CDR3 is CSASDTGIAFF. DNA for the CDR3: TGCAGCGCCTCAGACACAGGGATAGCTTTCTTT.

This clone was recorded a few times. V is TRBV30 and J is TRBJ1-2, with a weak D call TRBD1 (6 bases). V shed 6 bases and J shed 4 bases, with 18 bases lying between them. The CDR3 runs 14 residues. The V gene's germline CDR1 is GTSNPN and CDR2 SVGIG (reference sequence). CDR3 loop: CACHEGGVGYGYTF. In DNA, the CDR3 is TGTGCCTGCCACGAGGGGGGGGTAGGCTATGGCTACACCTTC.

The V gene is TRBV18, the J gene TRBJ1-2, with 11 bases aligning to TRBD1. Per the germline V gene, CDR1 is KGHSH and CDR2 is LQKENI. This CDR3 is 17 amino acids long. V lost 3 bases and J lost 0; bases outside the gene matches: 6. The CDR3 DNA is TGTGCCAGCTCACCCTGGACAGGGGGCGGCTCTAACTATGGCTACACCTTC. This translates into CASSPWTGGGSNYGYTF.

This chain joins TRBV7-6 and TRBJ1-6; D might be TRBD1 (6 bases). CDR3 length equals 14 residues. Germline values: CDR1 SGHVS, CDR2 FNYEAQ. V was clipped by 4 bases and J by 11 bases, with 15 bases between them. DNA for the CDR3: TGTGCCAGCAGCTCGGACAGTAGTCGCACACCCCTCCACTTT. This encodes CASSSDSSRTPLHF.

The CDR3: CASSVGSGRGKYEQYF. In nucleotides, the CDR3 is TGTGCCAGCAGCGTAGGTTCGGGCAGGGGTAAATACGAGCAGTACTTC. The chain joins TRBV9 to TRBJ2-7, with D perhaps TRBD1 (6 bases). The germline CDR1 and CDR2 sequences are SGDLS and YYNGEE. This CDR3 has 16 amino acids. The ends were cut back, 0 bases at V and 4 bases at J, with 17 bases in the middle.

The chain carries TRBV12-5 and TRBJ2-1; 7 nucleotides line up with TRBD1. This CDR3 spans 15 amino acids. Germline trimming cut 6 bases from V and 0 bases from J; bases unmatched to any gene: 5. The germline V gene encodes CDR1 LGHNT and CDR2 FRNRAP. This chain's CDR3 is CASGDRAGSYNEQFF. The CDR3 DNA reads as TGTGCTAGTGGAGACAGGGCGGGCTCCTACAATGAGCAGTTCTTC.

The chain joins TRBV6-2 or TRBV6-3 to TRBJ2-3; a possible D gene is TRBD1 (6 bases). This CDR3 contains 15 residues. V lost 4 bases, J lost 2 bases, and 13 bases lay in between. Per germline, CDR1 MNHEY and CDR2 SVGEGT. CDR3: CASSSSGAATDTQYF. In DNA, the CDR3 is TGTGCCAGCAGTTCCTCAGGGGCCGCCACAGATACGCAGTATTTT.

The chain uses TRBV6-4 and TRBJ1-1, with D unclear. CDR1 and CDR2 (germline): MRHNA, SNTAGT. The CDR3 is 13 amino acids. The V and J ends lost 6 bases and 3 bases respectively, with 11 bases between them. CDR3 loop: CASSRTRDTEAFF. CDR3 coding DNA: TGTGCCAGCAGCCGAACTAGGGACACTGAAGCTTTCTTT.

The chain joins TRBV19 to TRBJ2-5; the match to TRBD1 covers 8 bases. The CDR3 is 17 amino acids. V was clipped by 2 bases and J by 7 bases; unmatched bases: 15. Germline-derived CDR1 and CDR2 are LNHDA and SQIVND (reference sequence). CDR3 in amino acids: CASSIRQGARWSMTQYF. The CDR3 bases are TGTGCCAGTAGTATACGGCAGGGGGCGCGGTGGTCGATGACCCAGTACTTC.

This chain uses TRBV3-1 (or the pseudogene TRBV3-2) with TRBJ1-2; D may be TRBD1 (5 bases). Germline V gives CDR1 LGHDT, CDR2 YNNKEL (reference sequence). The ends were cut back, 1 base at V and 9 bases at J, with 15 bases in the middle. This CDR3 is built from 14 residues. The CDR3 coding sequence is TGTGCCAGCAGCCAAGTCGTTGCGGAGGGACGCTACACCTTC. Translated: CASSQVVAEGRYTF.

V and J are TRBV9 and TRBJ2-3, with a possible D match to TRBD2 (5 bases). V gave up 0 bases and J gave up 6 bases, with 17 bases separating them. The CDR3 has 16 residues. The germline V gene has CDR1 SGDLS and CDR2 YYNGEE. DNA for the CDR3: TGTGCCAGCAGCGTAGGGGTTACTACCACTAGGGATACGCAGTATTTT. Translating gives CASSVGVTTTRDTQYF.

The rearrangement joins TRBV13 to TRBJ2-1; D gene ambiguous. CDR1 PRHDT and CDR2 FYEKMQ come from the germline V gene (reference sequence). The V end was cut by 0 bases, the J end by 7 bases, with 7 bases between. The length of the CDR3 is 13 residues. CDR3 in amino acids: CASSLGFLNEQFF. CDR3 DNA sequence: TGTGCCAGCAGCTTAGGCTTCCTGAATGAGCAGTTCTTC.

The chain couples TRBV4-1 to TRBJ1-4; D perhaps matches TRBD1 (5 bases). Germline V gives CDR1 MGHRA, CDR2 YSYEKL. Trimming removed 4 bases from V and 8 bases from J, with 17 bases in between. This CDR3 spans 15 amino acids. The chain's CDR3 is CASSRALGGGEKLFF. DNA for the CDR3: TGCGCCAGCAGCCGCGCGCTGGGGGGGGGAGAAAAACTGTTTTTT.

The genes are TRBV5-4 and TRBJ2-7; TRBD2 matches 9 bases. The CDR3 has 17 amino acids. Germline loops: CDR1 SGHNT, CDR2 YYREEE (reference sequence). V trimming: 0 bases; J trimming: 4 bases; junction bases outside the gene matches: 11. Written as DNA, the CDR3 is TGTGCCAGCAGCTTGGCCAGCGGGGGGACTAGCAGGTACGAGCAGTACTTC. Encoded protein: CASSLASGGTSRYEQYF.

This clone was seen a few times. CDR3 region: CASSTRGTGLDEQFF. Written as DNA, the CDR3 is TGTGCCAGCAGCACGCGAGGGACAGGGTTGGATGAGCAGTTCTTC. The rearrangement joins TRBV7-9 to TRBJ2-1; 9 bases line up with TRBD1. The CDR3 totals 15 residues. The V and J ends lost 5 bases and 8 bases, in that order; junction bases with no gene match: 10. Germline V gives CDR1 SEHNR, CDR2 FQNEAQ (reference sequence).

The gene calls are TRBV2 and TRBJ1-2; TRBD1 might be the D (6 bases). V lost 6 bases to trimming and J lost 2 bases, with 13 bases between them. CDR1 SNHLY and CDR2 FYNNEI come from the germline V gene. The CDR3 consists of 14 residues. The CDR3 reads CASRRGTTNYGYTF. The CDR3 DNA follows: TGTGCCAGCAGGAGGGGGACAACCAACTATGGCTACACCTTC. Together with reference TRBV2 and TRBJ1-2, the CDR3 gives the full variable domain: EPEVTQTPSHQVTQMGQEVILRCVPISNHLYFYWYRQILGQKVEFLVSFYNNEISEKSEIFDDQFSVERPDGSNFTLKIRSTKLEDSAMYFCASRRGTTNYGYTFGSGTRLTVV.

The chain joins TRBV5-5 to TRBJ1-6, with unresolved D. Trimming took off 0 bases at V and 7 bases at J, with 11 bases between the two ends. This CDR3 is built from 15 residues. The germline CDR1 and CDR2 sequences are SGHKS and YYEKEE (reference sequence). The CDR3 sequence: CASSLGLVANSPLHF. The DNA for the CDR3 is TGTGCCAGCAGCTTGGGGCTTGTGGCCAATTCACCCCTCCACTTT.

The chain couples TRBV7-9 to TRBJ1-6, with D tentatively TRBD1 (5 bases). The CDR3 covers 13 residues. Germline V gene sequence: CDR1 SEHNR, CDR2 FQNEAQ (reference sequence). Between the trimmed V and J ends, which lost 8 bases and 7 bases, there was a span of 12 bases. For the CDR3, the DNA is TGTGCCAGCGGCGTCGGACAAAATTCACCCCTCCACTTT. This codes for CASGVGQNSPLHF.

The gene calls are TRBV3-1 (or the pseudogene TRBV3-2) and TRBJ2-5; the D gene is possibly TRBD1 (6 bases). In germline, CDR1 is LGHDT, CDR2 YNNKEL (reference sequence). This CDR3 is built from 16 residues. Trimming cost V 0 bases and J 5 bases, with 16 bases left between them. The chain's CDR3 is CASSQDRLYQGETQYF. CDR3 DNA sequence: TGTGCCAGCAGCCAAGATCGTTTGTATCAGGGGGAGACCCAGTACTTC.

The chain carries TRBV19 and TRBJ2-5, with D unresolved. CDR1 and CDR2 from the germline V gene are LNHDA and SQIVND (reference sequence). The CDR3 covers 13 residues. V dropped 3 bases and J dropped 2 bases, with 7 bases sitting between them. The CDR3 DNA reads as TGTGCCAGTAGTATGGTGAGGCAAGAGACCCAGTACTTC. Residues: CASSMVRQETQYF.

This clone was seen once. The junction shows a germline mismatch at one end, possibly a read error. This sequence joins TRBV12-3 or TRBV12-4 and TRBJ2-2; D unclear. The CDR3 has 13 residues. CDR3 DNA sequence: TGTGCCAGCAGCCTAGGTCCCCCGGCGGAGCTGTTATTT. Its protein product is CASSLGPPAELLF.